This T cell receptor (beta chain) was profiled in a study of response to subunit inactivated influenza vaccine (dated by TCRdb to the late 2010s). Broadly, across the study: To follow how T cells responded to a trivalent subunit inactivated influenza vaccine, the researchers relied on deep quantitative profiling of the T cell receptor repertoire. Summary of the overall study and its limitations: It was suggested by the authors that each seasonal influenza vaccination may recruit only a limited number of new T cells.

The library came from RT-PCR. The data were produced on an Illumina HiSeq 2500. TCRdb handled the public reads itself, with Q25 trimming in fastp and clone calling in MiXCR, and kept productive beta chains. When rows share a CDR3 protein, they turn into one entry using the most common DNA and genes. The sample records hundreds of thousands of distinct CDR3 sequences, around 20% of which are singletons. Approximately 10% of the sample is taken by the ten largest. Note on this clonotype: No antigen is known for it. It has no much larger one-base neighbor in the sample; base qualities were not kept.

V lost 0 bases and J lost 1 base, and the count of bases not matched to a germline gene is 4. There are 15 amino acids in the CDR3, from cysteine to phenylalanine inclusive. Only the CDR3 DNA stays, 45 bases, in frame from base 1. CDR1 and CDR2, looked up from the germline V gene, are SGHRS and YFSETQ. This TCR was sampled from a man aged 45-60 years who received an inactivated influenza vaccine. Donor details come from another sample of the same person, matched by shared clones. Recombination joined TRBV5-1 with TRBJ2-7; 7 of the junction bases match TRBD1. Sample: PBMCs from blood, taken less than 6 days after vaccination. The CDR3 protein is CASSLVPDRSYEQYF. The bases are TGCGCCAGCAGCTTGGTCCCGGACAGGTCCTACGAGCAGTACTTC.